One T cell receptor beta chain is described in this entry. V was trimmed by 1 base and J by 5 bases, leaving 7 bases between them. Germline CDR1 is SGHKS and CDR2 is YYEKEE (reference sequence). The CDR3 loop spans 13 amino acids. Sequenced by immunoSEQ multiplex PCR; TCRdb stores in-frame clones only, minus some. The sample yields approximately 110,000 clones, about four fifths seen once. The data are from a study of radiation and T cells in renal cell carcinoma. This sample's time point: baseline pretreatment blood. As for treatment: 15 Gy SBRT to primary tumor, nephrectomy 4 weeks later. This chain uses TRBV5-5 with TRBJ2-1; D remains ambiguous. The receptor was isolated from a woman aged 55 to 70 with renal cell carcinoma. This specimen consisted of blood, obtained from a patient whose treatment included radiotherapy and nephrectomy. The DNA for the CDR3 is TGTGCCAGCAGCTTGAGAGGAGACAATGAGCAGTTCTTC. This encodes CASSLRGDNEQFF.